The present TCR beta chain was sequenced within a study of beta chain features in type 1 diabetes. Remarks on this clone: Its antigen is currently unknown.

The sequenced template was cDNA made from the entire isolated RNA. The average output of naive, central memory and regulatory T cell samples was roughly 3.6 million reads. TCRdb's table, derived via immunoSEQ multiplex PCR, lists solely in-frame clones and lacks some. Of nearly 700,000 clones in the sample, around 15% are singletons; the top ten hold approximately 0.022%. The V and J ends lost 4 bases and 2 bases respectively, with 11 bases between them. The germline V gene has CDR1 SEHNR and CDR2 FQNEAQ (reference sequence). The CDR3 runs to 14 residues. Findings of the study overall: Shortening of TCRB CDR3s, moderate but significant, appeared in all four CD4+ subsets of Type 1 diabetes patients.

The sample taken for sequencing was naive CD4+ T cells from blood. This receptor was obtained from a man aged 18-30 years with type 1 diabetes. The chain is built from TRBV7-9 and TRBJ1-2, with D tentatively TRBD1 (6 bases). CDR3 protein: CASSSGQINYGYTF. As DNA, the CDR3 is TGTGCCAGCAGCTCAGGACAGATAAACTATGGCTACACCTTC.